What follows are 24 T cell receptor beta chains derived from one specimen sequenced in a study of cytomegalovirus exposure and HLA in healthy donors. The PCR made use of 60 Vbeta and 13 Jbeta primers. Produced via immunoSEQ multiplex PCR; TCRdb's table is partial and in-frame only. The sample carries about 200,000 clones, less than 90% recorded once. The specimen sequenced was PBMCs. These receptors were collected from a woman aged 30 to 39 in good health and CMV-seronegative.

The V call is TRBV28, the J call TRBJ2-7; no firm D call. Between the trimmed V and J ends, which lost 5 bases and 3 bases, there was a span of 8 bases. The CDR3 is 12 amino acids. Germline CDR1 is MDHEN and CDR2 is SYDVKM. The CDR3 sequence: CASSPKSYEQYF. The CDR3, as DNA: TGTGCCAGCAGTCCCAAGAGCTACGAGCAGTACTTC.

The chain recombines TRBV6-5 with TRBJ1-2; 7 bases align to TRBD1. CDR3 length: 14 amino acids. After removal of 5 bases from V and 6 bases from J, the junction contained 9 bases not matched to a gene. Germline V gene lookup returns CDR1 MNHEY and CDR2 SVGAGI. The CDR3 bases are TGTGCCAGCAGTCCCACCTCCAGGGGGGATGGCTACACCTTC. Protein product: CASSPTSRGDGYTF.

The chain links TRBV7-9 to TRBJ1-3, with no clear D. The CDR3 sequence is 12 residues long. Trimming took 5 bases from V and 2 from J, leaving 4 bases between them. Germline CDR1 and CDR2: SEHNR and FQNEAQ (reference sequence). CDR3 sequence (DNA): TGTGCCAGCAGCCCCACTGGAAACACCATATATTTT. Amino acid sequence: CASSPTGNTIYF. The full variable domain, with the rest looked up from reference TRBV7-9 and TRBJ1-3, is DTGVSQNPRHKITKRGQNVTFRCDPISEHNRLYWYRQTLGQGPEFLTYFQNEAQLEKSRLLSDRFSAERPKGSFSTLEIQRTEQGDSAMYLCASSPTGNTIYFGEGSWLTVV.

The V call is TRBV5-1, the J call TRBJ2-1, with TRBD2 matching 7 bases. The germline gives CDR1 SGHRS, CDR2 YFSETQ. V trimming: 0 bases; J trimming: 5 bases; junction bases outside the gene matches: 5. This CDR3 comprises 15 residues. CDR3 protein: CASSLAAGVDNEQFF. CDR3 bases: TGCGCCAGCAGCTTGGCTGCGGGAGTAGACAATGAGCAGTTCTTC.

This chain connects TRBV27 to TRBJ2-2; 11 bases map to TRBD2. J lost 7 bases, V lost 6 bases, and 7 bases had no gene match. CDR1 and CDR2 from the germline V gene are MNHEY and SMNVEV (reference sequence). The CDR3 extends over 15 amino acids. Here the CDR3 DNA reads TGTGCCAGCAGGGTACTAGCGGGAGCCGGCGGGGAGCTGTTTTTT. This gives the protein CASRVLAGAGGELFF.

The CDR3 region has the DNA TGTGCCAGCAGACCGGGACTAGCGGCCGTGGAGACCCAGTACTTC. Residues: CASRPGLAAVETQYF. The chain has TRBV6-5 and TRBJ2-5; TRBD2 aligns across 11 bases. The V gene's germline CDR1 is MNHEY and CDR2 SVGAGI. V lost 6 bases and J lost 5; bases outside the gene matches: 8. This CDR3 is built from 15 residues.

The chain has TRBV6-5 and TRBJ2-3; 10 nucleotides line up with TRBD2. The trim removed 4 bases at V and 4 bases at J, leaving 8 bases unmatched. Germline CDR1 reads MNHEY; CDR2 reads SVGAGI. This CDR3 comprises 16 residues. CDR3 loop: CASSSPSGREPDTQYF. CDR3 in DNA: TGTGCCAGCAGTTCACCTAGCGGGAGAGAACCAGATACGCAGTATTTT.

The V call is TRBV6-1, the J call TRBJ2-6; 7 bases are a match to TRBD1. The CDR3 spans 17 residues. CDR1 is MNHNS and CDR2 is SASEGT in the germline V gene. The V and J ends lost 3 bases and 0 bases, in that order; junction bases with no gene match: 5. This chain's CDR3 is CASSDRDSFSGANVLTF. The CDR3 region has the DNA TGTGCCAGCAGTGACCGGGACAGCTTCTCTGGGGCCAACGTCCTGACTTTC.

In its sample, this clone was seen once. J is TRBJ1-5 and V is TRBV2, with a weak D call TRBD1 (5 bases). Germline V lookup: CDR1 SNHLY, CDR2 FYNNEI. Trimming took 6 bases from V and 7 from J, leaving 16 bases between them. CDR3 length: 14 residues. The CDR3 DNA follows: TGTGCCAGCAGCTTCTCCTCGTCAGGGCAGCCCCAGCATTTT. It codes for CASSFSSSGQPQHF.

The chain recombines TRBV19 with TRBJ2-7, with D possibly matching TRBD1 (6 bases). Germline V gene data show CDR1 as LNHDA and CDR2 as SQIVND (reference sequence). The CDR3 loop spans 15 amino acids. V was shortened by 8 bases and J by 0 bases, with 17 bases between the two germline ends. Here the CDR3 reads CASQGVRGSSYEQYF. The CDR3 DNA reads TGTGCCAGTCAAGGAGTCAGGGGTAGCTCCTACGAGCAGTACTTC.

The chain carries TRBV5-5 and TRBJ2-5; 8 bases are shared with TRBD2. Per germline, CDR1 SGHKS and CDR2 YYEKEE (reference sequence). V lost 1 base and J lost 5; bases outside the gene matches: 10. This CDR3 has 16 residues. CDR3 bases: TGTGCCAGCAGCTTGTTCGGGGGGGCCTCTAAGGAGACCCAGTACTTC. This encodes CASSLFGGASKETQYF.

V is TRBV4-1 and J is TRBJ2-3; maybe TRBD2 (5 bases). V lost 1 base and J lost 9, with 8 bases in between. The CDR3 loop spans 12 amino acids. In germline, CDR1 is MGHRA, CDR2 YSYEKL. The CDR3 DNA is TGCGCCAGCAGCCAAGGCCCTAGCACGCAGTATTTT. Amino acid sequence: CASSQGPSTQYF.

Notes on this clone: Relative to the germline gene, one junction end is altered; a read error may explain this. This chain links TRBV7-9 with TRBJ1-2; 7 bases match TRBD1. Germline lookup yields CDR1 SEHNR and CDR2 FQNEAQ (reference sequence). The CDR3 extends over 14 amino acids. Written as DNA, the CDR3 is TGTTCCAGCAGCTTAGGGGGCGGGGAGTATGGCTACACCTTC. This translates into CSSSLGGGEYGYTF.

The CDR3 DNA reads TGTGCCAGCAGCCCAAACCGAGGGGGCTACGAGCAGTACTTC. Its protein product is CASSPNRGGYEQYF. V and J are TRBV7-2 and TRBJ2-7; a possible D gene is TRBD1 (6 bases). Germline CDR1 is SGHTA and CDR2 is FQGNSA. The CDR3 is made up of 14 amino acids. The V and J ends lost 5 bases and 3 bases respectively, with 14 bases between them.

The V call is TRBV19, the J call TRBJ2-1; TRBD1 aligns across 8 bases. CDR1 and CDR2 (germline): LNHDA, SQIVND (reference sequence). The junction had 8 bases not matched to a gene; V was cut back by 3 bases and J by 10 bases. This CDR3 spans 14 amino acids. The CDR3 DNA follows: TGTGCCAGTAGTATCTGGGACAGGTCGGGAGAGCAGTTCTTC. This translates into CASSIWDRSGEQFF.

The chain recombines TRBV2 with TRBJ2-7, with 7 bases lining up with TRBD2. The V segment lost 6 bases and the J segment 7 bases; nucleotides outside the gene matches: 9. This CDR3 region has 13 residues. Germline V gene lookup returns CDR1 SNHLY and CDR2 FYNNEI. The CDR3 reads CASRPIPAGEQYF. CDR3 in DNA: TGTGCCAGCAGGCCCATCCCAGCGGGGGAGCAGTACTTC. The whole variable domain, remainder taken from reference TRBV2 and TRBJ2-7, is EPEVTQTPSHQVTQMGQEVILRCVPISNHLYFYWYRQILGQKVEFLVSFYNNEISEKSEIFDDQFSVERPDGSNFTLKIRSTKLEDSAMYFCASRPIPAGEQYFGPGTRLTVT.

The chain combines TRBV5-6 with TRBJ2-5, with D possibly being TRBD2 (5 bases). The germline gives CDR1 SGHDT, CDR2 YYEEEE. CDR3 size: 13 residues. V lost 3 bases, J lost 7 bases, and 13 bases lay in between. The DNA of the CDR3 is TGTGCCAGCAGCTGGACGGGAAAAGGGACCCAGTACTTC. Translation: CASSWTGKGTQYF.

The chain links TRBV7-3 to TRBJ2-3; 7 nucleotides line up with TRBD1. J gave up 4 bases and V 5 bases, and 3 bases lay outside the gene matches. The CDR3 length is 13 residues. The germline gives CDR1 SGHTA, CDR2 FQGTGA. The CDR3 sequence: CASSPTGPDTQYF. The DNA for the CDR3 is TGTGCCAGCAGCCCGACAGGGCCAGATACGCAGTATTTT. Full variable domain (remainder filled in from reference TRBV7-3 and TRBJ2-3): GAGVSQTPSNKVTEKGKYVELRCDPISGHTALYWYRQSLGQGPEFLIYFQGTGAADDSGLPNDRFFAVRPEGSVSTLKIQRTERGDSAVYLCASSPTGPDTQYFGPGTRLTVL.

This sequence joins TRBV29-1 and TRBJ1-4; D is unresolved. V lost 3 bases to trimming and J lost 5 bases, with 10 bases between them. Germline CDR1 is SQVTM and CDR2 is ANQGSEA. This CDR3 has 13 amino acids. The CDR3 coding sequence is TGCAGCGTTGACGGCAGCGGGAATGAAAAACTGTTTTTT. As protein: CSVDGSGNEKLFF.

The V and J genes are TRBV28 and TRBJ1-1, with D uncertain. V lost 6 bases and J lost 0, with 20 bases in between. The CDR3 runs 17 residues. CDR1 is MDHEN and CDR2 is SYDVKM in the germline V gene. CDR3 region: CASRPRRVTLLNTEAFF. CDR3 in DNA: TGTGCCAGCAGGCCCCGGAGAGTAACCCTCTTGAACACTGAAGCTTTCTTT.

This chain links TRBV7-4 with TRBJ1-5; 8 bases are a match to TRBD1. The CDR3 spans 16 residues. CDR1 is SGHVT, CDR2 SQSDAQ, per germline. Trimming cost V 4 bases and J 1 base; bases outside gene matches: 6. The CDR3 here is CASSSLQGVSNQPQHF. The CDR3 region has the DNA TGTGCCAGCAGCTCCTTACAGGGGGTGAGCAATCAGCCCCAGCATTTT. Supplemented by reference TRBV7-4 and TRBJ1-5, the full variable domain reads GAGVSQSPRYKVAKRGRDVALRCDSISGHVTLYWYRQTLGQGSEVLTYSQSDAQRDKSGRPSGRFSAERPERSVSTLKIQRTEQGDSAVYLCASSSLQGVSNQPQHFGDGTRLSIL.

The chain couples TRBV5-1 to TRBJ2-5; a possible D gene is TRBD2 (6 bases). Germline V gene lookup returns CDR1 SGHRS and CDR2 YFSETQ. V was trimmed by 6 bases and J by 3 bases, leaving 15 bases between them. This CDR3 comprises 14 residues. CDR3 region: CASTITGGKETQYF. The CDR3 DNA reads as TGCGCCAGCACCATCACGGGCGGGAAAGAGACCCAGTACTTC.

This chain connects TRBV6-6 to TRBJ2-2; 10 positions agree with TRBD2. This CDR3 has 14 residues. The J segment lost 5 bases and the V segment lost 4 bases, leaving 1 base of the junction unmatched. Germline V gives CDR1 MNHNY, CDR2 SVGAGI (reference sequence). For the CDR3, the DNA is TGTGCCAGCAGTTCTAGCGGGGGAACCGGGGAGCTGTTTTTT. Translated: CASSSSGGTGELFF.

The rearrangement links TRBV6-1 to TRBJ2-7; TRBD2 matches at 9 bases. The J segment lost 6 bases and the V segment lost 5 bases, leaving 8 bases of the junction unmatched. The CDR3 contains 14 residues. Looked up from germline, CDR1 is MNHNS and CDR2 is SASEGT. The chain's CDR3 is CASSSPGLAAEQYF. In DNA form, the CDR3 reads TGTGCCAGCAGTTCCCCGGGACTAGCTGCCGAGCAGTACTTC.